This passage covers 21 T cell receptor beta chains from one sample sequenced in a study of blood T cells in healthy people across ages. Primed by a sample-barcoded 5' primer and a J-beta primer mix, a second PCR proceeded for about 6 to 12 cycles. TCRdb reanalysed the 5' RACE reads using MiXCR and keeps one entry per CDR3 protein. Counted here are around 1,600,000 distinct CDR3 sequences, approximately 43% occurring once; the ten biggest clones make up about 3.8%. Sequenced sample: blood. These receptor sequences come from a young woman in good health.

The rearrangement uses TRBV18 and TRBJ2-3; D uncertain. The germline V gene encodes CDR1 KGHSH and CDR2 LQKENI. This CDR3 spans 12 amino acids. V was clipped by 1 base and J by 9 bases, with 8 bases between them. This CDR3 reads CASSPHSMTQYF. In DNA, the CDR3 is TGTGCCAGCTCACCACATTCAATGACGCAGTATTTT.

V gene TRBV13 combines with J gene TRBJ2-7; 7 nucleotides line up with TRBD2. With V trimmed by 5 bases and J by 2 bases, 9 bases remained unmatched. Germline CDR1 reads PRHDT; CDR2 reads FYEKMQ (reference sequence). CDR3 size: 15 residues. The CDR3 loop is CASSPAGDRTYEQYF. In nucleotides, the CDR3 is TGTGCCAGCAGCCCCGCGGGAGATAGGACCTACGAGCAGTACTTC.

This chain uses TRBV6-1 with TRBJ1-2; possible D gene TRBD1, 5 bases. V was pared by 3 bases and J by 3 bases, with 14 bases between. CDR3 length: 15 residues. Looked up from germline, CDR1 is MNHNS and CDR2 is SASEGT. The CDR3 reads CASSEQGDGYYGYTF. Here the CDR3 DNA reads TGTGCCAGCAGTGAGCAGGGAGATGGGTACTATGGCTACACCTTC.

V gene TRBV2 combines with J gene TRBJ2-1; 10 nucleotides agree with TRBD2. Germline CDR1 reads SNHLY; CDR2 reads FYNNEI. The CDR3 is 17 residues long. The V gene end was trimmed by 3 bases and the J gene end by 5 bases; junction bases not matched to a gene: 10. CDR3 region: CASSERLKTSGDNEQFF. The CDR3 DNA reads as TGTGCCAGCAGTGAGCGGTTGAAAACTAGCGGGGACAATGAGCAGTTCTTC.

This clonotype was seen only a few times. The V and J genes are TRBV15 and TRBJ2-4; D is possibly TRBD1 (6 bases). Germline V gene lookup returns CDR1 LNHNV and CDR2 YYDKDF (reference sequence). The CDR3 contains 16 residues. V lost 0 bases to trimming and J lost 4 bases, with 13 bases between them. The CDR3 region has the DNA TGTGCCACCAGCAGAGAGGGGGCTCCCCAAAAAAACATTCAGTACTTC. Its protein product is CATSREGAPQKNIQYF.

Details on this clonotype: At one end, the junction sequence differs from germline, possibly due to a read error. This chain uses TRBV19 with TRBJ1-2; D possibly corresponds to TRBD1 (6 bases). CDR3 length equals 12 residues. In germline, CDR1 is LNHDA, CDR2 SQIVND (reference sequence). The chain's CDR3 is CATTSGAGGYTF. The CDR3 DNA follows: TGTGCCACCACTTCGGGGGCGGGAGGCTACACTTTC.

This chain links TRBV2 with TRBJ1-4; no clear D gene. The CDR3 loop spans 13 amino acids. The V end lost 11 bases, the J end lost 12 bases, and 22 bases lay between the germline ends. The germline CDR1 and CDR2 sequences are SNHLY and FYNNEI. CDR3: CAGTSAQRGQLFF. CDR3 nucleotide sequence: TGTGCCGGAACCTCAGCCCAGCGCGGGCAACTGTTTTTT.

The chain links TRBV6-5 to TRBJ1-2; no definite D call. Trimming took off 7 bases at V and 0 bases at J, with 12 bases between the two ends. CDR1 is MNHEY and CDR2 is SVGAGI in the germline V gene. The CDR3 contains 14 residues. The CDR3 DNA sequence: TGTGCCAGCAACAACGGCCTAGCTAACTATGGCTACACCTTC. Translating gives CASNNGLANYGYTF.

This clonotype was seen repeatedly, ten times or more. The chain joins TRBV20-1 to TRBJ1-2, with 9 bases fitting TRBD1. This CDR3 has 15 amino acids. Per germline, CDR1 DFQATT and CDR2 SNEGSKA (reference sequence). V lost 6 bases, J lost 6 bases, and 14 bases stayed unmatched. The DNA of the CDR3 is TGCAGTGCAGATCCCGGGACAGGGTTAAGGGATGGCTACACCTTC. Its translation: CSADPGTGLRDGYTF.

As concerns this clonotype: A single base separates this from a much larger clone, so it may be a read error. This sequence joins TRBV11-3 and TRBJ2-3, with D possibly being TRBD1 (7 bases). Germline loops: CDR1 SGHNT, CDR2 YENEEA. Trimming removed 9 bases from V and 9 bases from J, with 16 bases in between. The CDR3 loop spans 12 amino acids. In nucleotides, the CDR3 is TGTGCCAGAAGCCAGGGGGGAGCCACGCAGTATTTT. This gives the protein CARSQGGATQYF.

Ten or more counts support this clonotype. V and J are TRBV6-4 and TRBJ2-3, with a possible D match to TRBD1 (6 bases). V lost 3 bases to trimming and J lost 3 bases, with 13 bases between them. The CDR3 is 15 amino acids. The germline CDR1 and CDR2 sequences are MRHNA and SNTAGT. The DNA of the CDR3 is TGTGCCAGCAGTGAACGAGGGGGAGAAACAGATACGCAGTATTTT. It is translated as CASSERGGETDTQYF.

This clonotype occurred a few times. V and J are TRBV10-3 and TRBJ2-3; D gene unclear. Germline loops: CDR1 ENHRY, CDR2 SYGVKD. Trimming shortened V by 0 bases and J by 4 bases, and 5 bases separated the two germline ends. The CDR3 length is 13 residues. The CDR3: CAISESAADTQYF. CDR3 in DNA: TGTGCCATCAGTGAGTCTGCGGCAGATACGCAGTATTTT.

On this clonotype itself: Its ends do not fully match the called genes, so a read error is possible. The rearrangement joins TRBV7-7 to TRBJ2-7; 7 nucleotides line up with TRBD2. CDR3 length: 15 residues. Per the germline V gene, CDR1 is SSHAT and CDR2 is FNYEAQ (reference sequence). The CDR3 DNA reads TGTGCTAGCAGCTTAGGCGGACTAGGTTCCAATGAGCAGTACTTC. Amino acids: CASSLGGLGSNEQYF.

With regard to this clonotype: An end of the junction differs from the germline gene, which may be a read error. This chain links TRBV9 with TRBJ2-1, with D tentatively TRBD2 (5 bases). The CDR3 covers 16 residues. The germline gives CDR1 SGDLS, CDR2 YYNGEE. CDR3 DNA: TGTGCCGGCAGCGGAAGACTTGTTAGCTCCTACAATGAGCAGTTCTTC. Translated, it gives CAGSGRLVSSYNEQFF.

This clonotype has a single count. The V call is TRBV10-3, the J call TRBJ2-3; 8 nucleotides align to TRBD1. The CDR3 loop spans 13 amino acids. Germline CDR1 and CDR2: ENHRY and SYGVKD. The V gene end was trimmed by 8 bases and the J gene end by 4 bases; junction bases not matched to a gene: 5. The CDR3 region is CAIPGGIADTQYF. The CDR3 nucleotides are TGTGCCATCCCAGGGGGCATCGCAGATACGCAGTATTTT.

There are a few counts of this clonotype. The chain has TRBV7-2 and TRBJ2-7, with D unresolved. V dropped 1 base and J dropped 7 bases, with 17 bases sitting between them. The CDR3 has 15 residues. The germline V gene encodes CDR1 SGHTA and CDR2 FQGNSA. CDR3 in amino acids: CASSLDGGYSNEQYF. In nucleotides, the CDR3 is TGTGCCAGCAGCTTAGATGGCGGTTACTCCAATGAGCAGTACTTC.

J is TRBJ1-1 and V is TRBV12-3 or TRBV12-4; D possibly corresponds to TRBD1 (6 bases). V was shortened by 2 bases and J by 4 bases, with 17 bases between the two germline ends. The CDR3 has 16 residues. CDR3 residues: CASSLRGTGFGTEAFF. The CDR3 DNA sequence: TGTGCCAGCAGTTTAAGGGGAACAGGGTTCGGCACTGAAGCTTTCTTT.

The V call is TRBV20-1, the J call TRBJ2-3; 11 bases fit TRBD2. The V and J ends lost 4 bases and 7 bases, in that order; junction bases with no gene match: 10. Germline CDR1 is DFQATT and CDR2 is SNEGSKA (reference sequence). The CDR3 has 15 residues. CDR3 in amino acids: CSATKTSGESNTQYF. CDR3 DNA: TGCAGTGCTACAAAGACTAGCGGGGAATCCAATACGCAGTATTTT.

The chain carries TRBV18 and TRBJ1-1; D gene ambiguous. Germline-derived CDR1 and CDR2 are KGHSH and LQKENI. V lost 1 base and J 1 base, leaving 10 bases between the germline ends. CDR3 length equals 15 residues. CDR3: CASSPRKGQNTEAFF. The CDR3 region has the DNA TGTGCCAGCTCACCACGGAAGGGTCAGAACACTGAAGCTTTCTTT.

In regard to this clonotype: A much larger clone differs by one base, so this may be a read error. The genes are TRBV12-3 or TRBV12-4 and TRBJ2-1; a weak D match, TRBD2 (5 bases). The J call may be in error: the DNA end matches TRBJ2-7 better. The CDR3 length is 14 residues. This CDR3 reads CASSLGLANNEQYF. The CDR3 coding sequence is TGTGCCAGCAGTTTGGGCCTAGCCAACAATGAGCAGTACTTC.

The chain has TRBV7-8 and TRBJ1-2, with D unresolved. V was cut by 6 bases and J by 4 bases, with 15 bases left in between. CDR3 length: 14 amino acids. The germline V gene has CDR1 SGHVS and CDR2 FQNEAQ. CDR3 nucleotide sequence: TGTGCCAGCAGACCGGACCGATCTTCCTATGGCTACACCTTC. The encoded protein is CASRPDRSSYGYTF.